A single sample is the source of the 9 T cell receptor beta chains below, sequenced in a study of blood T cell repertoires in COVID-19. Here immunoSEQ multiplex PCR was the method, and the copy in TCRdb shows in-frame clones only, minus some. The sample lists tens of thousands of clones, approximately 86% occurring once. Sample: peripheral blood. Source of these receptors: a woman between 50 and 59 years old with active or convalescent COVID-19.

J is TRBJ2-1 and V is TRBV5-1; the D is unclear. In germline, CDR1 is SGHRS, CDR2 YFSETQ. The length of the CDR3 is 13 residues. V was trimmed by 1 base and J by 7 bases, leaving 9 bases between them. The CDR3 is CASSLSIRNEQFF. Here the CDR3 DNA reads TGCGCCAGCAGCTTGTCGATTCGGAATGAGCAGTTCTTC.

J is TRBJ1-6 and V is TRBV7-2, with 7 bases aligning to TRBD1. This CDR3 comprises 15 residues. Germline V gene sequence: CDR1 SGHTA, CDR2 FQGNSA. Trimming took 2 bases from V and 8 from J; bases not matched to a gene: 6. The CDR3 here is CASSLLGRGDSPLHF. In nucleotides, the CDR3 is TGTGCCAGCAGCTTATTGGGCAGGGGGGATTCACCCCTCCACTTT. The complete variable domain, with remaining parts taken from reference TRBV7-2 and TRBJ1-6, reads GAGVSQSPSNKVTEKGKDVELRCDPISGHTALYWYRQSLGQGLEFLIYFQGNSAPDKSGLPSDRFSAERTGGSVSTLTIQRTQQEDSAVYLCASSLLGRGDSPLHFGNGTRLTVT.

The genes are TRBV6-2 or TRBV6-3 and TRBJ1-1, with a weak D call TRBD1 (6 bases). Trimming pared 4 bases from V and 0 bases from J, leaving 9 bases between. The CDR3 is made up of 14 amino acids. Germline V gene sequence: CDR1 MNHEY, CDR2 SVGEGT. DNA for the CDR3: TGTGCCAGCAGTTCACAGGGCCTGAACACTGAAGCTTTCTTT. This codes for CASSSQGLNTEAFF.

The CDR3 loop reads CASSSTGLLTDTQYF. The CDR3 DNA reads TGTGCCAGCAGCTCGACAGGGTTATTGACAGATACGCAGTATTTT. V gene TRBV7-6 combines with J gene TRBJ2-3; 7 nucleotides line up with TRBD1. J gave up 3 bases and V 4 bases, and 7 bases lay outside the gene matches. The CDR3 is made up of 15 amino acids. CDR1 SGHVS and CDR2 FNYEAQ come from the germline V gene.

This chain connects TRBV18 to TRBJ1-1; possible D gene TRBD1, 6 bases. The CDR3 length is 13 residues. From germline, CDR1 is KGHSH and CDR2 LQKENI. Trimming cost V 4 bases and J 1 base, with 7 bases left between them. DNA for the CDR3: TGTGCCAGCTCACTCAGGGGGAACACTGAAGCTTTCTTT. It codes for CASSLRGNTEAFF.

The rearrangement joins TRBV23-1 to TRBJ1-6, with D maybe TRBD1 (5 bases). TRBV23-1 is classed as an ORF, of uncertain function. The CDR3 sequence is 15 residues long. V was clipped by 3 bases and J by 8 bases, with 14 bases between them. The CDR3 DNA sequence: TGCGCCAGCAGTCAGTTCAGGGTGAACGATTCACCCCTCCACTTT. This translates into CASSQFRVNDSPLHF.

The chain is built from TRBV6-5 and TRBJ1-2; D is uncertain. Trimming removed 0 bases from V and 4 bases from J, with 15 bases in between. Germline CDR1 and CDR2: MNHEY and SVGAGI. The CDR3 covers 16 residues. The chain's CDR3 is CASSYSPSRAVYGYTF. In nucleotides, the CDR3 is TGTGCCAGCAGTTACTCTCCGTCGCGGGCGGTCTATGGCTACACCTTC.

This clone was seen only a few times. The chain is built from TRBV28 and TRBJ1-2; the D is unclear. This CDR3 has 13 residues. Trimming pared 7 bases from V and 2 bases from J, leaving 11 bases between. Germline V gene sequence: CDR1 MDHEN, CDR2 SYDVKM. CDR3 region: CASNMGQNYGYTF. Written as DNA, the CDR3 is TGTGCCAGCAACATGGGCCAGAACTATGGCTACACCTTC.

In its sample, this clone was seen once. V gene TRBV5-1 combines with J gene TRBJ2-3; 7 bases match TRBD1. Germline CDR1 SGHRS, CDR2 YFSETQ. This CDR3 has 15 amino acids. V shed 6 bases and J 2 bases; nucleotides not matched to a gene: 9. CDR3: CASNAGQVLTDTQYF. Written as DNA, the CDR3 is TGCGCCAGCAATGCCGGACAGGTACTCACAGATACGCAGTATTTT.